This T cell receptor (beta chain) appears in the sequencing data of a study of beta chain features in type 1 diabetes. Findings and caveats of the study: Researchers report that Type 1 diabetes patients had moderately but significantly shorter TCRB CDR3s across all four CD4+ subsets. More deletions and fewer insertions at VDJ junctions were seen in type 1 diabetes patients. In the patient group, naive, central memory and Treg TCRB repertoires seemed more alike than in the healthy donor group. Equally in patients and controls, PCR might preferentially amplify shorter templates.

Expressed TCRB transcripts were sequenced because the entire RNA isolate underwent reverse transcription. Read counts averaged around 3.6 million for samples of naive, central memory and regulatory T cells. Sequenced by immunoSEQ multiplex PCR; TCRdb stores in-frame clones only, minus some. The repertoire includes roughly 220,000 clones, around 15% of them detected once, and 0.065% to 0.095% sits in the top ten. Notes on this clone: Its antigen is currently unknown.

Germline assignment: CDR1 SGHDN and CDR2 FVKESK. With 4 bases removed from V and 1 base from J, the gap between germline ends came to 7 bases. This CDR3 has 13 residues. The sequenced sample consisted of naive CD4+ T cells from blood. The TCR originated in a man between 25 and 39 years old with type 1 diabetes. The chain joins TRBV14 to TRBJ2-5, with D possibly matching TRBD2 (6 bases). Here the CDR3 DNA reads TGTGCCAGCAGCCCCGGGGGCCAAGAGACCCAGTACTTC. Translated: CASSPGGQETQYF.